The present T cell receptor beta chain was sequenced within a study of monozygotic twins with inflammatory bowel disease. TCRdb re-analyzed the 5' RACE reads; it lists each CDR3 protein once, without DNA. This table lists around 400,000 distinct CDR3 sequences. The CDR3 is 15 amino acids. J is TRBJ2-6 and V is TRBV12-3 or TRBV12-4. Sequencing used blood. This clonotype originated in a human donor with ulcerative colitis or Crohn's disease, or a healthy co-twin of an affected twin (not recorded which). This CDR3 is CASSFQGPGANVLTF.